One and the same sample provided the 8 T cell receptor beta chains below, sequenced in a study of identical twins. TCRdb re-analysed the 5' RACE reads in MiXCR, keeping a single row per CDR3 protein. Among 450,000 or so distinct CDR3 sequences listed, 13% to 15% were seen once. These data were also filed under a second study, of yellow fever vaccine responses in identical twins.

The material sequenced was CD4+ T cells sorted from blood. The receptors stem from a woman aged 18-29 years in good health.

The table lists this clonotype with a few counts. The gene calls are TRBV5-1 and TRBJ2-1; tentatively, D is TRBD1 (6 bases). CDR3 length equals 13 residues. Trimming pared 4 bases from V and 8 bases from J, leaving 13 bases between. CDR1 is SGHRS, CDR2 YFSETQ, per germline. CDR3 residues: CASSANRDDEQFF. CDR3 nucleotides: TGCGCCAGCAGCGCTAACAGGGACGATGAGCAGTTCTTC.

This clonotype was counted ten times or more. The chain recombines TRBV10-3 with TRBJ2-3; D call uncertain. The CDR3 is made up of 12 amino acids. The V gene lost 6 bases and the J gene lost 0 bases, with 4 bases spanning the gap. Germline V gene data show CDR1 as ENHRY and CDR2 as SYGVKD. DNA of the CDR3: TGTGCCATCAGCAGCAGCACAGATACGCAGTATTTT. As protein: CAISSSTDTQYF.

This clonotype was seen a few times. The chain joins TRBV5-1 to TRBJ2-1, with 13 positions matching TRBD2. V shed 4 bases, J shed 8 bases, and the junction held 9 bases outside the gene matches. CDR3 length: 16 amino acids. Germline V CDR1 and CDR2: SGHRS, YFSETQ. CDR3 coding DNA: TGCGCCAGCAGCCTAATACTAGCGGGGGGGTTGTATGAGCAGTTCTTC. It translates to CASSLILAGGLYEQFF.

The genes are TRBV24-1 and TRBJ2-1; the match to TRBD2 covers 7 bases. J lost 1 base, V lost 3 bases, and 8 bases had no gene match. This CDR3 contains 17 residues. Germline CDR1 is KGHDR and CDR2 is SFDVKD. The CDR3: CATSDPRSGKSYNEQFF. In nucleotides, the CDR3 is TGTGCCACCAGTGATCCCCGGAGCGGGAAGTCCTACAATGAGCAGTTCTTC.

The rearrangement links TRBV20-1 to TRBJ2-1; 7 bases map to TRBD1. V was clipped by 0 bases and J by 4 bases; unmatched bases: 6. This CDR3 spans 15 amino acids. The V gene's germline CDR1 is DFQATT and CDR2 SNEGSKA (reference sequence). The CDR3, as DNA: TGCAGTGCTAGAGATCAGGGACAGAGGTACAATGAGCAGTTCTTC. Its protein product is CSARDQGQRYNEQFF.

This clonotype was observed a few times. This sequence joins TRBV29-1 and TRBJ2-1; 8 positions match TRBD1. V lost 5 bases to trimming and J lost 7 bases; unmatched junction nucleotides: 1. The CDR3 runs 11 residues. Germline V gene lookup returns CDR1 SQVTM and CDR2 ANQGSEA. CDR3 in amino acids: CSVRTGNEQFF. CDR3 nucleotide sequence: TGCAGCGTTCGGACAGGGAATGAGCAGTTCTTC.

This clonotype is a singleton in its sample. The genes are TRBV6-1 and TRBJ2-2, with 7 bases that match TRBD2. This CDR3 contains 14 residues. Looked up from germline, CDR1 is MNHNS and CDR2 is SASEGT. The junction had 11 bases not matched to a gene; V was cut back by 11 bases and J by 5 bases. The CDR3 reads CAGFGGRGTGELFF. The CDR3 DNA follows: TGTGCCGGGTTTGGCGGGAGAGGTACCGGGGAGCTGTTTTTT.

V and J are TRBV7-8 and TRBJ1-4, with D tentatively TRBD1 (5 bases). V gave up 0 bases and J gave up 8 bases, with 13 bases separating them. Germline assignment: CDR1 SGHVS and CDR2 FQNEAQ. This CDR3 contains 15 residues. CDR3 region: CASSLAGAGEEKLFF. In DNA, the CDR3 is TGTGCCAGCAGCTTAGCTGGGGCGGGGGAGGAAAAACTGTTTTTT.